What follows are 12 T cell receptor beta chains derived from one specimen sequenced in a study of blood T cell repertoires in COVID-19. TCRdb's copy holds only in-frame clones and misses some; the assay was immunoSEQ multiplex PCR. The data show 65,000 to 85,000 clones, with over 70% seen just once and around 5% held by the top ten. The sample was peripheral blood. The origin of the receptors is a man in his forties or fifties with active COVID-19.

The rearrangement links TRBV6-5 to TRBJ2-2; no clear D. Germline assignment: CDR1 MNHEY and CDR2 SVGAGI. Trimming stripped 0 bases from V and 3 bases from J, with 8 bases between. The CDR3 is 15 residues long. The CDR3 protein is CASSYSYSHTGELFF. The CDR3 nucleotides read TGTGCCAGCAGTTACTCGTACAGCCACACCGGGGAGCTGTTTTTT.

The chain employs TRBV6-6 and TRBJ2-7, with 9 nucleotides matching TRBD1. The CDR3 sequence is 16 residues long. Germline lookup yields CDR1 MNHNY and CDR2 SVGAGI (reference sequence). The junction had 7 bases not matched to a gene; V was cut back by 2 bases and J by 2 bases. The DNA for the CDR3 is TGTGCCAGCAGTTACCCGGGACAGGGCAACACCTACGAGCAGTACTTC. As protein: CASSYPGQGNTYEQYF.

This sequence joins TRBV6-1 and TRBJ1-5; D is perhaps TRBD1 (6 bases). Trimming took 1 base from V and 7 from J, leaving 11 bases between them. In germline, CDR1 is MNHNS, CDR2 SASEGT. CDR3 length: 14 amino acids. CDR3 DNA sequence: TGTGCCAGCAGTGAAGACAGGGTCGGGCAGCCCCAGCATTTT. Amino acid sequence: CASSEDRVGQPQHF.

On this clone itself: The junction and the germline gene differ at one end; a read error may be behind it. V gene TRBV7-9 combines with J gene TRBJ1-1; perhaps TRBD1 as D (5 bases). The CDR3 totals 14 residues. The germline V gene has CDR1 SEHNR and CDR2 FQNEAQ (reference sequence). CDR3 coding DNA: TGTGTCAGCAGCCTGGGGTCTACAGGCCGTGAAGCTTTCTTT. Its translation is CVSSLGSTGREAFF.

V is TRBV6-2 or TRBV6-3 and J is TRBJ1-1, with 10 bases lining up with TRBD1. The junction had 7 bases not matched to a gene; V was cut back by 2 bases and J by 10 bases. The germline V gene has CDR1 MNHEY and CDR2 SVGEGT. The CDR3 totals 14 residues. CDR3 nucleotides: TGTGCCAGCAGTTACCCCGGGACAGGGGAGCGAGCTTTCTTT. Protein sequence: CASSYPGTGERAFF.

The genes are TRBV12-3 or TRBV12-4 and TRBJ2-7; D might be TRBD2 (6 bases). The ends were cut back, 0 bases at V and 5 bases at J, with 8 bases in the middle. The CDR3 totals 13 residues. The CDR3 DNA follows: TGTGCCAGCAGTTTAGCGCGGGGAGACGAGCAGTACTTC. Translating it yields CASSLARGDEQYF.

This CDR3 is CASILGGTVAVGGGYTF. CDR3 nucleotide sequence: TGTGCCAGCATCCTAGGCGGGACAGTGGCTGTTGGAGGGGGCTACACCTTC. The V and J genes are TRBV2 and TRBJ1-2; 7 bases fit TRBD1. V lost 7 bases and J lost 8; bases outside the gene matches: 22. This CDR3 has 17 amino acids. Germline CDR1 SNHLY, CDR2 FYNNEI.

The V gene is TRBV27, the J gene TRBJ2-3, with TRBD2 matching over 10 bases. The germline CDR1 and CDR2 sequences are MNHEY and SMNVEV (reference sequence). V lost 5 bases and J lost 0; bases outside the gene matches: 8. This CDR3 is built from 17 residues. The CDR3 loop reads CASSLSGLAASTDTQYF. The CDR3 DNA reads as TGTGCCAGCAGTCTTTCCGGACTAGCGGCTAGCACAGATACGCAGTATTTT.

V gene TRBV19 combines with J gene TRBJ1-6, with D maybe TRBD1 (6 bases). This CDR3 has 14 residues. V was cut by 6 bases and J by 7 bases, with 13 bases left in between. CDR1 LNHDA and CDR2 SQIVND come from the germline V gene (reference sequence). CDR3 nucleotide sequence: TGTGCCAGTAGAATCCAGGGGCCGAATTCACCCCTCCACTTT. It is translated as CASRIQGPNSPLHF.

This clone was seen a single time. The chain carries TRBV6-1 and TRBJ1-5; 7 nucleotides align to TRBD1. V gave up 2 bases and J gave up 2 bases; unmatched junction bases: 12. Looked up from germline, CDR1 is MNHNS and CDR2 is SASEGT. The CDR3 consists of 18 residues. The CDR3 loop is CASSEKGRGSYGNQPQHF. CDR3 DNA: TGTGCCAGCAGTGAAAAAGGCAGGGGGAGCTATGGCAATCAGCCCCAGCATTTT.

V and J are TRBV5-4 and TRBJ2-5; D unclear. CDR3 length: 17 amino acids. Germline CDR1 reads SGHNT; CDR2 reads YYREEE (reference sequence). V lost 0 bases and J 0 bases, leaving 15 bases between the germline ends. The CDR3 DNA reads TGTGCCAGCAGCTTGGCGAGTAGTCGTTTGTACCAAGAGACCCAGTACTTC. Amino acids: CASSLASSRLYQETQYF.

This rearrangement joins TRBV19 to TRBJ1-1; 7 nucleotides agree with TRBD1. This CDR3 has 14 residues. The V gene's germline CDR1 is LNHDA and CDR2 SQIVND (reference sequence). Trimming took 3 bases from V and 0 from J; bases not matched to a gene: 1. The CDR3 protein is CASSMDRMNTEAFF. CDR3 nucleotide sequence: TGTGCCAGTAGTATGGACAGGATGAACACTGAAGCTTTCTTT.